A selection of T cell receptor beta chains follows, all from one sample in a study of T-cell memory formation after mild COVID-19. TCRdb itself ran the 5' RACE reads through MiXCR, one entry per CDR3 protein. The sample includes around 250,000 distinct CDR3 sequences, over 15% of them seen just once. Sequencing input: PBMCs or a T cell subset sorted from them (not recorded which). The receptors derive from a man between 18 and 29 years old who had mild COVID-19 (a few samples of this study predate the infection). Cell type and time point are not known. Both conserved end residues are part of each CDR3. A D gene is named only where the DNA matches it firmly. Size values are once, few and many counts, or a class for expanded clones, and some rows have none.

>TRBJ1-4|few|-|TRBV10-3
CAISDLTGVGLFF
TGTGCCATCAGTGACTTGACGGGAGTCGGGCTGTTTTTT
>TRBJ2-3|few|-|TRBV28
CASSPILNTAIWGYF
TGTGCCAGCAGTCCAATCTTAAACACAGCTATCTGGGGGTATTTT
>TRBJ2-5|many|-|TRBV7-2
CASSLVIETQYF
TGTGCCAGCAGCTTAGTGATCGAGACCCAGTACTTC
>TRBJ2-7|-|TRBD1|TRBV9
CASSPGRGQGNEQYF
TGTGCCAGCAGCCCCGGCCGAGGACAGGGAAACGAGCAGTACTTC
>TRBJ1-6|-|-|TRBV3-1
CASSQPGALALHF
TGTGCCAGCAGCCAACCAGGGGCCTTGGCCCTCCACTTT
>TRBJ1-2|-|-|TRBV27
CASSWSGTNYGYTF
TGTGCCAGCAGTTGGTCGGGGACTAACTATGGCTACACCTTC
>TRBJ2-5|-|-|TRBV7-2
CASSLSLGKTGTQYF
TGTGCCAGCAGCTTAAGTTTGGGGAAAACGGGGACCCAGTACTTC
>TRBJ1-2|few|-|TRBV7-2
CASSLVFTF
TGTGCCAGCAGCTTAGTCTTCACCTTC
>TRBJ2-7|few|-|TRBV7-2
CASSPGDVIGYEQYF
TGTGCCAGCTCCCCGGGGGACGTAATTGGCTACGAGCAGTACTTC
>TRBJ2-2|many|-|TRBV5-4
CASSAGVATGELFF
TGTGCCAGCAGCGCAGGGGTGGCCACCGGGGAGCTGTTTTTT
>TRBJ2-1|few|TRBD2|TRBV7-3
CASSRGGATHEQFF
TGTGCCAGCAGCCGCGGGGGGGCCACGCATGAGCAGTTCTTC
>TRBJ2-3|few|TRBD2|TRBV5-4
CASSLASGGADTQYF
TGTGCCAGCAGCTTGGCCTCGGGGGGAGCAGATACGCAGTATTTT
>TRBJ2-5|few|-|TRBV9
CASSVEAGTQHQETQYF
TGTGCCAGCAGCGTAGAAGCTGGGACTCAGCACCAAGAGACCCAGTACTTC
>TRBJ1-2|few|TRBD1|TRBV6-6
CASSYLGQGARGYTF
TGTGCCAGCAGTTACCTAGGACAGGGGGCGCGCGGCTACACCTTC
>TRBJ2-7|-|-|TRBV10-1
CASSVQGSYEQYF
TGCGCCAGCAGTGTACAGGGATCCTACGAGCAGTACTTC
>TRBJ2-3|few|-|TRBV11-2
CASTTWGRGNTDTQYF
TGTGCCAGCACCACCTGGGGCAGGGGAAACACAGATACGCAGTATTTT
>TRBJ2-2|few|-|TRBV28
CASSLLGQNTGELFF
TGTGCCAGCAGTTTATTGGGACAGAACACCGGGGAGCTGTTTTTT
>TRBJ1-1|few|-|TRBV18
CASSPRGLGTEAFF
TGTGCCAGCTCACCACGAGGTCTGGGCACTGAAGCTTTCTTT
>TRBJ1-1|-|-|TRBV4-3
CASSQERDNTEAFF
TGCGCCAGCAGCCAAGAAAGGGATAACACTGAAGCTTTCTTT
>TRBJ1-2|many|TRBD1|TRBV6-1
CASHVGTGPYGYTF
TGTGCCAGCCACGTGGGGACAGGCCCCTATGGCTACACCTTC
>TRBJ2-5|-|-|TRBV13
CASSLIGEPETQYF
TGTGCCAGCAGCTTAATTGGGGAGCCCGAGACCCAGTACTTC
>TRBJ1-2|once|-|TRBV7-2
CASSPDRGTGYTF
TGTGCCAGCAGCCCGGATCGGGGGACTGGCTACACCTTC
>TRBJ2-5|few|TRBD1|TRBV7-2
CASSSQGETQYF
TGTGCCAGCAGCTCACAGGGGGAGACCCAGTACTTC
>TRBJ2-3|few|-|TRBV7-3
CASSEVAAVGTDTQYF
TGTGCCAGCAGCGAGGTCGCGGCGGTGGGAACAGATACGCAGTATTTT
>TRBJ2-2|-|TRBD1|TRBV7-2
CASSTRTGAPGELFF
TGTGCCAGCAGCACTAGGACAGGGGCGCCGGGGGAGCTGTTTTTT
>TRBJ2-3|medium-sized|TRBD2|TRBV4-2
CASSQDRAGGTDTQYF
TGTGCCAGCAGCCAAGATCGAGCGGGGGGCACAGATACGCAGTATTTT
>TRBJ2-7|few|-|TRBV4-2
CASSPGDRPEQYF
TGTGCCAGCAGCCCGGGGGATCGTCCCGAGCAGTACTTC
>TRBJ2-7|-|-|TRBV5-8
CASRTGTEQYF
TGTGCCAGCAGAACAGGGACCGAGCAGTACTTC
>TRBJ1-2|few|-|TRBV29-1
CSVRALEGGYGYTF
TGCAGCGTTCGAGCCCTAGAGGGGGGCTATGGCTACACCTTC
>TRBJ2-2|-|-|TRBV10-3
CAIRGRENTGELFF
TGTGCCATCCGCGGCAGGGAGAACACCGGGGAGCTGTTTTTT
>TRBJ2-2|few|-|TRBV3-1
CASSPMVTGELFF
TGTGCCAGCAGCCCAATGGTAACCGGGGAGCTGTTTTTT
>TRBJ1-2|-|-|TRBV25-1
CASSELTAGYTF
TGTGCCAGCAGTGAGCTGACCGCGGGCTACACCTTC
>TRBJ1-5|-|-|TRBV12-3/TRBV12-4
CASKKGNQPQHF
TGTGCCAGCAAAAAGGGGAATCAGCCCCAGCATTTT
>TRBJ2-2|-|-|TRBV7-3
CASSFMDGAGELFF
TGTGCCAGCAGCTTCATGGACGGGGCCGGGGAGCTGTTTTTT
>TRBJ2-3|few|TRBD1|TRBV3-1
CASSLGTGDTDTQYF
TGTGCCAGCAGCCTAGGGACAGGTGACACAGATACGCAGTATTTT
>TRBJ1-2|-|-|TRBV2
CASTREGETGYTF
TGTGCCAGCACTCGAGAGGGGGAGACCGGCTACACCTTC
>TRBJ2-5|many|-|TRBV4-2
CASSQDERWETQYF
TGTGCCAGCAGCCAAGACGAGAGATGGGAGACCCAGTACTTC
>TRBJ1-2|-|-|TRBV20-1
CSAQKGRVGGNYGYTF
TGCAGTGCTCAGAAGGGACGGGTAGGGGGGAACTATGGCTACACCTTC
>TRBJ1-6|few|-|TRBV5-4
CASSQAGALHF
TGTGCCAGCAGCCAGGCGGGGGCACTCCACTTT
>TRBJ2-7|-|-|TRBV5-5
CASSLSEVPNYEQYF
TGTGCCAGCAGCTTAAGTGAAGTCCCGAACTACGAGCAGTACTTC
>TRBJ2-1|-|TRBD2|TRBV12-3/TRBV12-4
CASSLASRLAGGRWNEQFF
TGTGCCAGCAGTTTAGCATCGAGACTAGCGGGGGGGCGGTGGAATGAGCAGTTCTTC
>TRBJ2-5|-|-|TRBV10-3
CAISDWVQETQYF
TGTGCCATCAGTGACTGGGTCCAAGAGACCCAGTACTTC
>TRBJ2-2|many|-|TRBV21-1
CASSKEQGNTGELFF
TGTGCCAGCAGCAAAGAACAGGGAAACACCGGGGAGCTGTTTTTT
>TRBJ2-7|few|-|TRBV29-1
CSAIAYEQYF
TGCAGCGCGATTGCCTACGAGCAGTACTTC
>TRBJ1-5|-|-|TRBV12-3/TRBV12-4
CASSSENTNQPQHF
TGTGCCAGCAGTTCAGAAAATACCAATCAGCCCCAGCATTTT
>TRBJ2-3|few|-|TRBV5-1
CASSSGTRGPDTQYF
TGCGCCAGCAGCTCGGGGACTCGGGGACCAGATACGCAGTATTTT
>TRBJ1-6|-|-|TRBV5-1
CASSLGQKDSPLHF
TGCGCCAGCAGCTTAGGACAAAAGGATTCACCCCTCCACTTT
>TRBJ2-5|-|-|TRBV2
CASSDRAGVETQYF
TGTGCCAGCAGTGATCGGGCAGGGGTAGAGACCCAGTACTTC
>TRBJ2-2|few|-|TRBV4-1
CASSQILSGTTGELFF
TGCGCCAGCAGCCAGATCCTGTCAGGGACCACCGGGGAGCTGTTTTTT
>TRBJ2-1|few|TRBD2|TRBV2
CASSDALAGGQEQFF
TGTGCCAGCAGTGATGCATTAGCGGGGGGGCAGGAGCAGTTCTTC
>TRBJ2-1|-|-|TRBV6-5
CASSRDFYNEQFF
TGTGCCAGCAGTCGGGACTTCTACAATGAGCAGTTCTTC
>TRBJ2-5|few|TRBD2|TRBV7-9
CASSQGTTGEETQYF
TGTGCCAGCAGCCAAGGGACTACCGGGGAAGAGACCCAGTACTTC